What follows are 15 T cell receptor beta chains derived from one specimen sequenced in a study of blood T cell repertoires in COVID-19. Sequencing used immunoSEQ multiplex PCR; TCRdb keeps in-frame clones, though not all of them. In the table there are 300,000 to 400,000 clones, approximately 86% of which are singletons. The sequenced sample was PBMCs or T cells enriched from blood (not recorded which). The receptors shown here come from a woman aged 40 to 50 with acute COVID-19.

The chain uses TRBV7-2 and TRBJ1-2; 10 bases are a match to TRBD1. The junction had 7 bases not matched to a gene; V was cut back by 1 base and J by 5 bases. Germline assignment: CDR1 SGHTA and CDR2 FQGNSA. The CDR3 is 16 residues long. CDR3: CASSLDRQGAEYGYTF. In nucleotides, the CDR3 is TGTGCCAGCAGCTTAGACCGACAGGGGGCGGAATATGGCTACACCTTC.

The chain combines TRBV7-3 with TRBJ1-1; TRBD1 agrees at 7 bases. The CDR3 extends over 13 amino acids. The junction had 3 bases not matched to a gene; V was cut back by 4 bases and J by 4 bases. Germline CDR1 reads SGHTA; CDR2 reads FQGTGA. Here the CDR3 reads CASSYRGGTEAFF. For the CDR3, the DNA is TGTGCCAGCAGCTACAGGGGTGGCACTGAAGCTTTCTTT.

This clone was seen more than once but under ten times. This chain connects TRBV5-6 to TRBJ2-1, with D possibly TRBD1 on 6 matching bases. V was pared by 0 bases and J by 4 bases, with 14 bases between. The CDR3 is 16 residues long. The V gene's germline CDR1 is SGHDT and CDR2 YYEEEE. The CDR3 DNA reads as TGTGCCAGCAGCTTGGATGCTGGGACACTTTACAATGAGCAGTTCTTC. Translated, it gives CASSLDAGTLYNEQFF.

CDR3 amino acids: CASLARQDYEQYF. CDR3 DNA: TGTGCCAGCTTGGCCCGGCAGGACTACGAGCAGTACTTC. The chain combines TRBV6-5 with TRBJ2-7; D unresolved. CDR1 and CDR2 from the germline V gene are MNHEY and SVGAGI. The CDR3 is 13 residues long. V lost 8 bases to trimming and J lost 3 bases, with 14 bases between them.

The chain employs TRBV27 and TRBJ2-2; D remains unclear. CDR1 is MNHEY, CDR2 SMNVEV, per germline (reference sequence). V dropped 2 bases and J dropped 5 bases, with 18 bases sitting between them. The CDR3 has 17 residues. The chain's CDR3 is CASSLRLRPGGTGELFF. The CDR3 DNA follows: TGTGCCAGCAGTTTACGGTTACGACCGGGTGGGACCGGGGAGCTGTTTTTT.

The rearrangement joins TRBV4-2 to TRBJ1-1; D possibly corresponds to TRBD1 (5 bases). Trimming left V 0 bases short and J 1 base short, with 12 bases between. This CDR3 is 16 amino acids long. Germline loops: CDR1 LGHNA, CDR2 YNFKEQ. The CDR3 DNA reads TGTGCCAGCAGCCAAGAGGGGCTCTATACGAACACTGAAGCTTTCTTT. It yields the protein CASSQEGLYTNTEAFF.

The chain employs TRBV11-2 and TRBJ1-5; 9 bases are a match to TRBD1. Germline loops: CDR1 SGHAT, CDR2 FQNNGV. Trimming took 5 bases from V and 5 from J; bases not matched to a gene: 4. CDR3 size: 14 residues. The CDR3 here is CASSQDRGDQPQHF. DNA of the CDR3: TGTGCCAGCAGCCAAGACAGGGGGGATCAGCCCCAGCATTTT.

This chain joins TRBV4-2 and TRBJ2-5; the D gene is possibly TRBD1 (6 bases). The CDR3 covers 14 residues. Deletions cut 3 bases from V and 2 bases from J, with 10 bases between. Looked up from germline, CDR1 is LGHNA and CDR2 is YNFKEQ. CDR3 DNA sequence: TGTGCCAGCAGCCAGTCCGGGACACAAGAGACCCAGTACTTC. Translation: CASSQSGTQETQYF.

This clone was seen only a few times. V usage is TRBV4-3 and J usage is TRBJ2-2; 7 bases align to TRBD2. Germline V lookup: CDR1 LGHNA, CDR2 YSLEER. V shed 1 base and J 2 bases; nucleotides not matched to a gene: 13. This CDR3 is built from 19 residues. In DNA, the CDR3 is TGCGCCAGCAGCCAAGTCTTGATCGGGGCGGGAGCCAACACCGGGGAGCTGTTTTTT. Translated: CASSQVLIGAGANTGELFF.

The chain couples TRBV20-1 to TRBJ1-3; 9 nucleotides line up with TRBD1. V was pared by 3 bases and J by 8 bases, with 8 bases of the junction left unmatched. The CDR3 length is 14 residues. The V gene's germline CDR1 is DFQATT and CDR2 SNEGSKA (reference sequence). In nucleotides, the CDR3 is TGCAGTGCTAGTAACCGGGACAGGGTGGACACCATATATTTT. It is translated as CSASNRDRVDTIYF.

CDR3 region: CSVAGFANEKLFF. Here the CDR3 DNA reads TGCAGCGTTGCAGGGTTTGCTAATGAAAAACTGTTTTTT. V is TRBV29-1 and J is TRBJ1-4, with D possibly TRBD1 on 5 matching bases. V dropped 4 bases and J dropped 3 bases, with 9 bases sitting between them. Germline V gives CDR1 SQVTM, CDR2 ANQGSEA. The length of the CDR3 is 13 residues.

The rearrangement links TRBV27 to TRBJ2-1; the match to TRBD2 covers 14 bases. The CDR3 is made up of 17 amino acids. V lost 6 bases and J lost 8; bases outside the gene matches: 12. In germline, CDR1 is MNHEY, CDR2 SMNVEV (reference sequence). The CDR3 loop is CASSPGSGTSGRYEQFF. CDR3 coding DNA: TGTGCCAGCAGCCCCGGCAGCGGGACTAGCGGGAGATATGAGCAGTTCTTC.

The CDR3 here is CASSQRTEGQYF. The CDR3 DNA reads as TGTGCCAGCAGCCAGCGGACAGAGGGGCAGTATTTT. This chain connects TRBV5-6 to TRBJ2-3; a weak D match, TRBD1 (6 bases). Trimming removed 4 bases from V and 11 bases from J, with 14 bases in between. From germline, CDR1 is SGHDT and CDR2 YYEEEE. This CDR3 comprises 12 residues.

CDR3 loop: CSVHPGGTEAFF. DNA for the CDR3: TGCAGCGTTCATCCCGGTGGCACTGAAGCTTTCTTT. The V gene is TRBV29-1, the J gene TRBJ1-1; D is uncertain. Trimming cost V 5 bases and J 4 bases, with 11 bases left between them. The V gene's germline CDR1 is SQVTM and CDR2 ANQGSEA. This CDR3 contains 12 residues.

The CDR3 is CASSPGDSRSYEQYF. DNA of the CDR3: TGTGCCAGCAGTCCAGGGGACAGTCGCTCCTACGAGCAGTACTTC. V usage is TRBV27 and J usage is TRBJ2-7; 7 nucleotides line up with TRBD1. Germline assignment: CDR1 MNHEY and CDR2 SMNVEV (reference sequence). This CDR3 contains 15 residues. Trimming removed 5 bases from V and 0 bases from J; junction bases left unmatched: 7.